This paragraph reports one T cell receptor beta chain. Its antigen is not yet known. Base qualities are missing; no much larger clone stands one base away. Each collaborating institution followed its own protocols to collect whole blood in K2EDTA tubes. For TCRbeta analysis, collaborators shipped samples in one of three forms: frozen whole blood, isolated PBMCs, or DNA extracted from either of those sample types. The data originate from a study of blood T cell repertoires in COVID-19 (dated by TCRdb to 2018 to 2020). As for the study more broadly: Samples from collaborators originated in the United States, Italy and Spain and spanned both the acute and convalescent phases of COVID-19. Sample metadata almost always included a de-identified subject ID, COVID-19 status, age in years and sex. Subjects who had been exposed to COVID-19, were actively infected with it, or had recovered from it provided the deeply sampled blood TCRbeta repertoires that made up the dataset. Samples came from the ongoing ImmuneRACE study (first 160 participants) plus 1,254 subjects from 6 global collaborators. A freely available public database, intended as a resource for researchers studying the immune response to SARS-CoV-2, is where the repertoires were released. The prospective study material was composed of cDNA or gDNA derived from T cells, B-cell-depleted T cells, or PBMCs. Where available, HLA class I and class II types were obtained from metadata supplied by the sample provider rather than from assay-based typing. Here is what the overall study found, with its caveats: The quantity of clinical and demographic metadata differed by source and by participant and was supplied without curation.

The CDR3, from cysteine to phenylalanine, totals 16 residues. Just CDR3 DNA is preserved here, 48 bases in frame from base 1. The germline V gene yields SGHVS for CDR1 and FQNEAQ for CDR2. Between the V and J ends, shortened by 2 bases and 3 bases respectively, the junction contains 16 bases. TCRbeta CDR3 regions were amplified from genomic DNA using the immunoSEQ Assay, a bias-controlled multiplex PCR. The paper's data handling went like this. Within the assay, amplification of reference gene primers was used to estimate how many nucleated cells each sample contained. To quantify the absolute abundance of each unique TCRbeta CDR3 rearrangement, sequence reads were collapsed and filtered. For each sample, productive Simpson clonality was calculated as the square root of Simpson's diversity index across productive rearrangements. What TCRdb holds here is the immuneACCESS table cut down to in-frame rearrangements. Part of the clones is not present; checked against another copy, under half of the missing clones reflect an unresolved V gene, and the others are unexplained. V and J calls and clone size follow that table, whereas D and trimming were derived from the DNA. Present in this sample are around 110,000 clones, around four fifths of which were seen just once. Clones ranked in the top ten supply 2% to 2.5% of the sample.

The V and J segments used are TRBV7-8 and TRBJ1-1; the D gene is not confidently resolved. The sequencing sample was made of peripheral blood. The sequence came from a man under 40 with acute or convalescent COVID-19. The CDR3 reads CASSLFNGMADTEAFF. The DNA sequence reads TGTGCCAGCAGCTTATTTAACGGGATGGCGGACACTGAAGCTTTCTTT.